This T cell receptor beta chain was recorded in a study of early stage breast cancer tumors. Profiled with immunoSEQ multiplex PCR; TCRdb holds only in-frame clones, not every one. This table holds 20,000 or so clones, about 75% found once. Germline-derived CDR1 and CDR2 are MNHEY and SMNVEV (reference sequence). CDR3 length: 14 residues. The V end was cut by 3 bases, the J end by 14 bases, with 17 bases between. Sequenced: blood. The chain links TRBV27 to TRBJ1-6; perhaps TRBD1 as D (5 bases). The sequence derives from a person in their 60s with breast cancer. Written as DNA, the CDR3 is TGTGCCAGCAGTTTCGGGACTCCGGAAGGGTCCCTCCACTTT. Translation gives CASSFGTPEGSLHF.